Listed below are T cell receptor beta chains from one sample, sequenced in a study of T cell repertoires in cytomegalovirus infection. TCRdb redid the calling of the reads with MiXCR, one entry per CDR3 protein. The table records about 350,000 distinct CDR3 sequences, about 35% of them present only once. Antigen specificity for these receptors is unknown. This material consisted of cultured PBMCs, taken from culture after CMV antigen stimulation. Source of these receptors: a human donor in good health (CMV status not recorded). Some clones in this sample may be carry-over from other donors' samples. Each CDR3 is given with its conserved first and last residue. The D gene is left open where the match is weak. A row's size may be missing; if present it is once, few, many or a size class.

abundance,j_gene,d_gene,v_gene,CDR3aa,CDR3nt
-,TRBJ1-4,TRBD1,TRBV7-2,CASSAGQGAIGRIF,TGTGCCAGCAGCGCGGGACAGGGGGCGATAGGCAGGATTTTT
-,TRBJ1-2,-,TRBV27,CASSASSYLLGGYTF,TGTGCCAGCAGTGCCTCATCTTATCTCTTGGGCGGCTACACCTTC
-,TRBJ1-3,TRBD1,TRBV14,CASSHGTGGGNTIYF,TGTGCCAGCAGCCATGGGACAGGGGGCGGAAACACCATATATTTT
many,TRBJ2-1,-,TRBV7-2,CASSLGTGRPYNEQFF,TGTGCCAGCAGCTTAGGGACCGGGAGACCCTACAATGAGCAGTTCTTC
-,TRBJ2-7,TRBD1,TRBV7-8,CASSLAETGGWEQYF,TGTGCCAGCAGCTTAGCGGAGACAGGGGGCTGGGAGCAGTACTTC
many,TRBJ1-1,-,TRBV7-2,CASSFRGAGTEAFF,TGTGCCAGCAGCTTCAGGGGAGCGGGAACTGAAGCTTTCTTT
-,TRBJ2-1,TRBD2,TRBV5-1,CASSFASGNNEQFF,TGCGCCAGCAGCTTCGCTAGCGGGAACAATGAGCAGTTCTTC
-,TRBJ2-3,TRBD2,TRBV24-1,CATRSPPGLEPPQDTQYF,TGTGCCACCAGATCCCCCCCGGGACTAGAGCCGCCTCAAGATACGCAGTATTTT
few,TRBJ1-2,-,TRBV2,CASSDPGPYGYTF,TGTGCCAGCAGTGACCCAGGGCCATATGGCTACACCTTC
once,TRBJ1-3,TRBD1,TRBV11-2,CASSSHSGGYGNTIYF,TGTGCCAGCAGCTCCCATTCAGGGGGATATGGAAACACCATATATTTT
-,TRBJ1-1,-,TRBV4-1,CASSRRMAAGSEAFF,TGCGCCAGCAGCCGCCGGATGGCGGCAGGCTCGGAAGCTTTCTTT
few,TRBJ2-3,TRBD2,TRBV7-2,CASSRVVGGTPTDTQYF,TGTGCCAGCAGCAGGGTTGTGGGAGGGACCCCCACAGATACGCAGTATTTT
-,TRBJ2-1,TRBD2,TRBV6-5,CASSYASGRGRENEQFF,TGTGCCAGCAGTTATGCTAGCGGGAGGGGGAGAGAGAATGAGCAGTTCTTC
-,TRBJ1-2,-,TRBV7-2,CASSLGLDYGYTF,TGTGCCAGCAGCTTAGGGTTAGACTATGGCTACACCTTC
-,TRBJ2-4,-,TRBV7-9,CASSLIVGGALDIQYF,TGTGCCAGCAGCTTAATTGTTGGGGGTGCCCTGGACATTCAGTACTTC
few,TRBJ2-3,TRBD2,TRBV4-1,CASSQEGTSGIMEDTQYF,TGCGCCAGCAGCCAAGAAGGGACTAGCGGGATAATGGAAGATACGCAGTATTTT
-,TRBJ2-1,-,TRBV19,CASSIRLYNEQFF,TGTGCCAGTAGTATTCGGCTGTACAATGAGCAGTTCTTC
few,TRBJ2-3,TRBD1,TRBV6-2/TRBV6-3,CASAQGVADTQYF,TGTGCCAGCGCTCAGGGGGTAGCAGATACGCAGTATTTT
-,TRBJ2-7,TRBD1,TRBV20-1,CSATGTGVVEQYF,TGCAGTGCTACCGGGACAGGGGTGGTCGAGCAGTACTTC
-,TRBJ2-7,TRBD2,TRBV28,CASSESHIGLAGDEQYF,TGTGCCAGCAGCGAATCACACATAGGACTAGCGGGAGATGAGCAGTACTTC
-,TRBJ1-2,TRBD1,TRBV4-1,CASSQGTRGVLSYGYTF,TGCGCCAGCAGCCAGGGAACCAGGGGGGTCCTTTCCTATGGCTACACCTTC
-,TRBJ2-4,TRBD2,TRBV19,CASSIFTGRAYWAKNIQYF,TGTGCCAGTAGTATATTCACCGGGAGGGCATATTGGGCCAAAAACATTCAGTACTTC
many,TRBJ2-5,-,TRBV7-6,CASSNNGPGEETQYF,TGTGCCAGCAGCAACAATGGTCCAGGAGAAGAGACCCAGTACTTC
-,TRBJ2-3,-,TRBV14,CASSQGNTDTQYF,TGTGCCAGCAGCCAAGGAAACACAGATACGCAGTATTTT
few,TRBJ1-5,-,TRBV7-6,CASSFADQPQHF,TGTGCCAGCAGCTTCGCGGATCAGCCCCAGCATTTT
few,TRBJ2-1,-,TRBV14,CASSQARGKTYNEQFF,TGTGCCAGCAGCCAAGCTCGCGGCAAGACCTACAATGAGCAGTTCTTC
-,TRBJ1-6,-,TRBV20-1,CSAHPTAPNSPLHF,TGCAGTGCCCACCCGACTGCCCCTAATTCACCCCTCCACTTT
few,TRBJ1-3,-,TRBV18,CASSPRWRGEENTIYF,TGTGCCAGCTCACCTCGGTGGAGAGGGGAGGAAAACACCATATATTTT
-,TRBJ2-7,-,TRBV7-9,CASSLSWGYEQYF,TGTGCCAGCAGCTTATCATGGGGTTACGAGCAGTACTTC
-,TRBJ1-6,-,TRBV4-1,CASSQPASSPLHF,TGCGCCAGCAGCCAACCGGCCAGTTCACCCCTCCACTTT
-,TRBJ1-5,TRBD1,TRBV6-8,CASSYSRGNQPQHF,TGTGCCAGCAGTTACTCCAGGGGGAATCAGCCCCAGCATTTT
-,TRBJ1-5,TRBD1,TRBV10-3,CAISESPGGEQPQHF,TGTGCCATCAGTGAGTCACCAGGGGGCGAGCAGCCCCAGCATTTT
many,TRBJ2-7,TRBD2,TRBV7-2,CASSRLASSYEQYF,TGTGCCAGCAGCAGACTAGCGAGCTCCTACGAGCAGTACTTC
-,TRBJ2-7,TRBD1,TRBV11-2,CASSLAGTGYEQYF,TGTGCCAGCAGCTTGGCCGGGACAGGCTACGAGCAGTACTTC
-,TRBJ1-2,-,TRBV19,CASSILNRHYGYTF,TGTGCCAGTAGTATACTTAACAGGCACTATGGCTACACCTTC
few,TRBJ2-4,TRBD1,TRBV7-2,CASRAGGRVAKNIQYF,TGTGCCAGCAGAGCAGGGGGCCGTGTCGCCAAAAACATTCAGTACTTC
-,TRBJ2-5,-,TRBV7-2,CASSPLWAQETQYF,TGTGCCAGCAGCCCCCTTTGGGCCCAAGAGACCCAGTACTTC
-,TRBJ1-4,TRBD1,TRBV2,CASSARDSLFFEKLFF,TGTGCCAGCAGTGCACGGGACAGTTTGTTTTTTGAAAAACTGTTTTTT
-,TRBJ2-2,-,TRBV9,CASSAIVNTGELFF,TGTGCCAGCAGCGCCATAGTCAACACCGGGGAGCTGTTTTTT
few,TRBJ2-5,-,TRBV7-2,CASSLGGPQPAQETQYF,TGTGCCAGCAGCTTAGGGGGTCCGCAGCCTGCCCAAGAGACCCAGTACTTC
-,TRBJ2-1,TRBD2,TRBV6-2/TRBV6-3,CASSRIGLAGGPKGNEQFF,TGTGCCAGCAGCCGGATCGGACTAGCGGGAGGGCCAAAAGGGAATGAGCAGTTCTTC
few,TRBJ1-5,-,TRBV7-6,CASSPLDQPQHF,TGTGCCAGCAGCCCGCTGGATCAGCCCCAGCATTTT
-,TRBJ2-1,TRBD2,TRBV7-6,CASSPIRGSDYNEQFF,TGTGCCAGCAGCCCCATCCGCGGGAGCGACTACAATGAGCAGTTCTTC
-,TRBJ1-6,TRBD1,TRBV5-1,CASSPDRTGASPLHF,TGCGCCAGCAGCCCCGACCGGACAGGGGCTTCACCCCTCCACTTT
few,TRBJ2-3,TRBD2,TRBV20-1,CSARDGGLAGKGTDTQYF,TGCAGTGCTAGAGATGGGGGACTAGCGGGTAAAGGCACAGATACGCAGTATTTT
-,TRBJ1-2,-,TRBV7-9,CASSLEGDGYTF,TGTGCCAGCAGCTTAGAAGGGGATGGCTACACCTTC
-,TRBJ1-2,TRBD1,TRBV4-1,CASSLGTDSGYTF,TGCGCCAGCAGCCTCGGGACAGATAGCGGCTACACCTTC
-,TRBJ2-1,-,TRBV6-2/TRBV6-3,CASSYSGRGRGDEQFF,TGTGCCAGCAGTTACTCGGGCCGGGGCAGGGGTGATGAGCAGTTCTTC
-,TRBJ2-3,TRBD2,TRBV5-1,CASSLSRREGHSRGQYF,TGCGCCAGCAGCTTGAGTCGACGGGAGGGCCATTCCCGTGGGCAGTATTTT
few,TRBJ1-6,-,TRBV7-6,CASSFYRLNSPLHF,TGTGCCAGCAGCTTCTATCGACTTAATTCACCCCTCCACTTT
few,TRBJ2-4,TRBD1,TRBV7-8,CASSLNQGVMNIQYF,TGTGCCAGCAGCTTAAATCAGGGGGTTATGAACATTCAGTACTTC
-,TRBJ1-2,-,TRBV12-3/TRBV12-4,CASSSPFGTYGYTF,TGTGCCAGCAGTTCCCCCTTTGGGACTTATGGCTACACCTTC
few,TRBJ1-5,-,TRBV19,CASSKVAARQPQHF,TGTGCCAGTAGTAAGGTAGCGGCGCGTCAGCCCCAGCATTTT
few,TRBJ2-5,-,TRBV7-2,CASSLMGSGYQETQYF,TGTGCCAGCAGCTTAATGGGTAGCGGCTACCAAGAGACCCAGTACTTC
few,TRBJ1-2,-,TRBV5-1,CASAFTGEGGYTF,TGCGCCAGCGCATTCACTGGGGAAGGTGGCTACACCTTC